What follows are 22 T cell receptor beta chains derived from one specimen sequenced in a study of spatial heterogeneity in lung cancer. As to time point: sample taken at primary tumor resection. TCRdb independently ran MiXCR on the 5' RACE reads; one entry per CDR3 protein. The repertoire holds fewer than 65,000 distinct CDR3 sequences, with roughly 6.6% as singletons. The material was PBMCs, obtained at surgery. The receptor set was obtained from a female donor with early-stage non-small cell lung cancer.

In this sample, this clonotype turned up many times. The V call is TRBV7-3, the J call TRBJ2-5, with a tentative D call TRBD2 (6 bases). V lost 5 bases, J lost 5 bases, and 15 bases lay in between. CDR3 length: 14 residues. Germline V gene sequence: CDR1 SGHTA, CDR2 FQGTGA. The CDR3 coding sequence is TGTGCCAGCAGCCCCCTGCCTAGCGTTGAGACCCAGTACTTC. Its translation: CASSPLPSVETQYF.

Comments on this clonotype: A much larger clone lies a single base off, so this may be a read error. This rearrangement joins TRBV4-1 to TRBJ2-6, with no clear D. The CDR3 runs to 16 residues. Between the trimmed V and J ends, which lost 0 bases and 4 bases, there was a span of 10 bases. Germline V lookup: CDR1 MGHRA, CDR2 YSYEKL. The CDR3 DNA reads TGCGCCAGCAGCCAAGATGAAGAGACCGGGGCCAACGTCCTGACTTTC. Amino acid sequence: CASSQDEETGANVLTF.

The gene calls are TRBV3-1 and TRBJ1-4; 7 bases map to TRBD1. CDR1 is LGHDT, CDR2 YNNKEL, per germline (reference sequence). V lost 6 bases to trimming and J lost 10 bases; unmatched junction nucleotides: 14. The CDR3 runs to 15 residues. The CDR3 reads CASSLTTGEDGKLFF. The DNA for the CDR3 is TGTGCCAGCAGTCTTACAACAGGGGAGGACGGAAAACTGTTTTTT.

The chain combines TRBV11-2 with TRBJ2-3; 8 nucleotides align to TRBD2. The CDR3 has 17 residues. After removal of 5 bases from V and 0 bases from J, the junction contained 10 bases not matched to a gene. The germline V gene encodes CDR1 SGHAT and CDR2 FQNNGV. CDR3 protein: CASSAGPGGLSTDTQYF. CDR3 bases: TGTGCCAGCAGCGCCGGACCGGGGGGGCTAAGCACAGATACGCAGTATTTT.

There are many counts of this clonotype. The rearrangement joins TRBV7-6 to TRBJ1-4; D gene unclear. Germline V gene data show CDR1 as SGHVS and CDR2 as FNYEAQ. V was shortened by 1 base and J by 4 bases, with 7 bases between the two germline ends. The CDR3 covers 14 residues. CDR3 residues: CASSLVQNNEKLFF. CDR3 nucleotides: TGTGCCAGCAGCTTAGTACAGAATAATGAAAAACTGTTTTTT.

The count of this clonotype is one. One base away lies a much larger clone, so this may be a sequencing read error. As the CDR3 is not closed by the conserved phenylalanine or tryptophan, this likely results from a read error. The chain links TRBV12-3 or TRBV12-4 to TRBJ1-6; no definite D call. The CDR3 loop spans 12 amino acids. V was shortened by 8 bases and J by 7 bases, with 9 bases between the two germline ends. In DNA form, the CDR3 reads TGTGCCAGCGGGCGAGGAAATTCACCCCTCCACATT. Amino acid sequence: CASGRGNSPLHI.

This clonotype was observed at least ten times. The chain carries TRBV7-2 and TRBJ2-5; 7 bases line up with TRBD2. Germline loops: CDR1 SGHTA, CDR2 FQGNSA. With V trimmed by 4 bases and J by 2 bases, 16 bases remained unmatched. CDR3 size: 18 residues. CDR3 bases: TGTGCCAGCAGCTCGCGGGACCTCCTTTGGGGGGGACAAGAGACCCAGTACTTC. Protein product: CASSSRDLLWGGQETQYF.

This clonotype was picked up many times. This CDR3 reads CSAENREDTEAFF. For the CDR3, the DNA is TGCAGCGCCGAAAACAGGGAGGACACTGAAGCTTTCTTT. V usage is TRBV29-1 and J usage is TRBJ1-1, with D tentatively TRBD1 (6 bases). The germline V gene has CDR1 SQVTM and CDR2 ANQGSEA. V was pared by 7 bases and J by 3 bases, with 15 bases between. This CDR3 has 13 residues.

This clonotype has only a few counts. The genes are TRBV12-3 or TRBV12-4 and TRBJ2-7, with D hard to call. The CDR3 totals 14 residues. V lost 7 bases to trimming and J lost 4 bases, with 17 bases between them. The CDR3 DNA follows: TGTGCCAGCATCCCCCGGCAGTTGACATACGAGCAGTACGTC. Translated: CASIPRQLTYEQYV.

This clonotype has a count of ten or more. The J gene is TRBJ2-1, the V gene TRBV7-9; no reliable D call. Trimming pared 0 bases from V and 4 bases from J, leaving 7 bases between. The CDR3 consists of 14 residues. CDR1 and CDR2 (germline): SEHNR, FQNEAQ (reference sequence). In DNA form, the CDR3 reads TGTGCCAGCAGCTTAGCGGGTGAATACAATGAGCAGTTCTTC. Protein product: CASSLAGEYNEQFF.

This clonotype has at least ten counts. Compared with germline, one end of the junction differs, possibly owing to a read error. The gene calls are TRBV15 and TRBJ2-5; D is undetermined. The CDR3 is made up of 12 amino acids. CDR1 LNHNV and CDR2 YYDKDF come from the germline V gene (reference sequence). CDR3 nucleotides: TGTGCCACCAGGAGAGAGGAGGAGACCCAGTACTTC. It encodes CATRREEETQYF.

The chain uses TRBV7-2 and TRBJ2-5, with a possible D match to TRBD1 (5 bases). The length of the CDR3 is 14 residues. The germline gives CDR1 SGHTA, CDR2 FQGNSA. Trimming pared 5 bases from V and 9 bases from J, leaving 19 bases between. This chain's CDR3 is CASSSGAGRLAQYF. In DNA form, the CDR3 reads TGTGCCAGCAGCAGTGGGGCTGGACGGTTGGCCCAGTACTTC.

The V gene is TRBV3-1, the J gene TRBJ1-1, with D unresolved. CDR1 and CDR2 from the germline V gene are LGHDT and YNNKEL (reference sequence). The CDR3 has 11 amino acids. The V and J ends lost 1 base and 9 bases respectively, with 6 bases between them. The DNA of the CDR3 is TGTGCCAGCAGCCAAGGGAATCAAGCTTTCTTT. Translation gives CASSQGNQAFF.

This clonotype was observed many times. The CDR3 nucleotides read TGTGCCAGCAGCGTTTCACCTGGACATGGCTACGAGCAGTACTTC. Encoded protein: CASSVSPGHGYEQYF. The chain employs TRBV9 and TRBJ2-7; a weak D match, TRBD1 (5 bases). V lost 2 bases, J lost 3 bases, and 15 bases lay in between. The CDR3 consists of 15 residues. Germline values: CDR1 SGDLS, CDR2 YYNGEE. Full variable domain (missing parts from reference TRBV9 and TRBJ2-7): DSGVTQTPKHLITATGQRVTLRCSPRSGDLSVYWYQQSLDQGLQFLIQYYNGEERAKGNILERFSAQQFPDLHSELNLSSLELGDSALYFCASSVSPGHGYEQYFGPGTRLTVT.

The genes are TRBV11-2 and TRBJ2-1; perhaps D is TRBD1 or TRBD2 (6 bases each). Germline-derived CDR1 and CDR2 are SGHAT and FQNNGV. Trimming stripped 1 base from V and 8 bases from J, with 15 bases between. CDR3 size: 15 residues. The CDR3 reads CASSLGGGPPDEQFF. The CDR3 DNA follows: TGTGCCAGCAGCTTAGGAGGGGGGCCCCCTGATGAGCAGTTCTTC.

The chain joins TRBV28 to TRBJ2-5; 7 bases are shared with TRBD1. CDR1 and CDR2 (germline): MDHEN, SYDVKM. The length of the CDR3 is 14 residues. Trimming took 6 bases from V and 5 from J; bases not matched to a gene: 9. CDR3 bases: TGTGCCAGCAGCCCCGACAGGGTAGGGGAGACCCAGTACTTC. As protein: CASSPDRVGETQYF.

Many counts were recorded for this clonotype. This rearrangement joins TRBV5-5 to TRBJ1-5, with TRBD1 identical over 7 bases. The germline V gene encodes CDR1 SGHKS and CDR2 YYEKEE (reference sequence). CDR3 length equals 15 residues. The V gene end was trimmed by 0 bases and the J gene end by 6 bases; junction bases not matched to a gene: 6. The CDR3 sequence is CASSLGGGAFQPQHF. In DNA form, the CDR3 reads TGTGCCAGCAGCTTGGGAGGGGGCGCATTTCAGCCCCAGCATTTT.

Many counts were recorded for this clonotype. The chain links TRBV12-3 or TRBV12-4 to TRBJ1-1; D is unclear. The CDR3 length is 11 residues. V was pared by 7 bases and J by 4 bases, with 7 bases between. The CDR3 is CASKGATEAFF. The CDR3 bases are TGTGCCAGCAAAGGAGCCACTGAAGCTTTCTTT.

This clonotype occurred a few times. The gene calls are TRBV5-1 and TRBJ2-5; 12 positions match TRBD2. Germline CDR1 and CDR2: SGHRS and YFSETQ. This CDR3 is 16 amino acids long. V was clipped by 0 bases and J by 2 bases; unmatched bases: 2. The CDR3 region has the DNA TGCGCCAGCAGCTTGGTTGGGACTAGCGGGCAAGAGACCCAGTACTTC. This gives the protein CASSLVGTSGQETQYF.

The gene calls are TRBV6-5 and TRBJ2-1; TRBD1 or TRBD2 may be the D gene (5 bases each). V dropped 0 bases and J dropped 2 bases, with 17 bases sitting between them. CDR3 size: 18 residues. CDR1 and CDR2 from the germline V gene are MNHEY and SVGAGI. Here the CDR3 DNA reads TGTGCCAGCAGTTACTCTGGAGGTGGGCAGGGCCCCTACAATGAGCAGTTCTTC. It yields the protein CASSYSGGGQGPYNEQFF.

This clonotype turned up a few times. The rearrangement uses TRBV10-3 and TRBJ1-5; D call uncertain. The CDR3 is 16 amino acids. The V and J ends lost 0 bases and 7 bases respectively, with 16 bases between them. CDR1 is ENHRY and CDR2 is SYGVKD in the germline V gene. This CDR3 is CAISESTRAGGQPQHF. The DNA of the CDR3 is TGTGCCATCAGTGAGTCGACTCGGGCAGGTGGACAGCCCCAGCATTTT.

This clonotype was detected ten times or more. V gene TRBV7-2 combines with J gene TRBJ1-2; no definite D call. The CDR3 consists of 15 residues. Germline V gene lookup returns CDR1 SGHTA and CDR2 FQGNSA. V was trimmed by 1 base and J by 7 bases, leaving 16 bases between them. In nucleotides, the CDR3 is TGTGCCAGCAGCTTAGTCGGATACTTGACGGCTGGCTACACCTTC. This sequence encodes CASSLVGYLTAGYTF.